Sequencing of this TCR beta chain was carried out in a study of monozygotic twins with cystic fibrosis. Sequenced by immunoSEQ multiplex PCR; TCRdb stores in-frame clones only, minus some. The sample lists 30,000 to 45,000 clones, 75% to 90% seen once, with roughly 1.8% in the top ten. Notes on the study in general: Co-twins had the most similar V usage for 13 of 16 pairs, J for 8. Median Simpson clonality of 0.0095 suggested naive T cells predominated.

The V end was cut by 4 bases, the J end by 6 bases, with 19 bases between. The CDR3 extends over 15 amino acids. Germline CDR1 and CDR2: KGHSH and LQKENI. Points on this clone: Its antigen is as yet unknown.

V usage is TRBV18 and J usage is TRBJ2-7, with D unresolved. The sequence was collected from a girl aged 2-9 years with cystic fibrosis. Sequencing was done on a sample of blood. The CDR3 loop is CASSRAGRTLSEQYF. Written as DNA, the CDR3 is TGTGCCAGCTCACGCGCCGGGCGAACCCTCTCCGAGCAGTACTTC.